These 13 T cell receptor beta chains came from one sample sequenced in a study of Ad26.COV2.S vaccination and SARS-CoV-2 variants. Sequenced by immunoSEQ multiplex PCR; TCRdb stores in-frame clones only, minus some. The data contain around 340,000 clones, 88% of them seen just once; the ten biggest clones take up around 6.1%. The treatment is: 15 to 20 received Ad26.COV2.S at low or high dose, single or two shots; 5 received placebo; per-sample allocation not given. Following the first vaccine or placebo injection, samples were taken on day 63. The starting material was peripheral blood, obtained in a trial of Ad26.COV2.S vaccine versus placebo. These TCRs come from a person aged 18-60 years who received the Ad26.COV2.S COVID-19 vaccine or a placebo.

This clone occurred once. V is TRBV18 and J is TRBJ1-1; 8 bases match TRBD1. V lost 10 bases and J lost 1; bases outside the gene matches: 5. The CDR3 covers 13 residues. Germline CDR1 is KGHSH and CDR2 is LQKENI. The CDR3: CATKDRANTEAFF. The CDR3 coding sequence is TGTGCCACCAAGGACAGGGCGAACACTGAAGCTTTCTTT.

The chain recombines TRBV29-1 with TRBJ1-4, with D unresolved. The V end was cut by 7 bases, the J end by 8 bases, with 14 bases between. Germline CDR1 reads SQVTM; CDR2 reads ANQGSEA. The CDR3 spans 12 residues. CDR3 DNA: TGCAGCGCCGCGGGTATAGCGGAAAAACTGTTTTTT. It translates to CSAAGIAEKLFF.

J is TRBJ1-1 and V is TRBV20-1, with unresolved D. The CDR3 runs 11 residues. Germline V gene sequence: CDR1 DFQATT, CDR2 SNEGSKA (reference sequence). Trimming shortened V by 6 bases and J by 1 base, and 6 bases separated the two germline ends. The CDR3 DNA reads TGCAGTGCCGTAGGGAACACTGAAGCTTTCTTT. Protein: CSAVGNTEAFF.

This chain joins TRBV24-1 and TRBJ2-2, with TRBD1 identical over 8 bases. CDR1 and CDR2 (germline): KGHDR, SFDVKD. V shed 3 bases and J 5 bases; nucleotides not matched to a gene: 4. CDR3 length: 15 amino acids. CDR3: CATSDQGARTGELFF. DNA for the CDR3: TGTGCCACCAGTGATCAGGGGGCGCGGACCGGGGAGCTGTTTTTT.

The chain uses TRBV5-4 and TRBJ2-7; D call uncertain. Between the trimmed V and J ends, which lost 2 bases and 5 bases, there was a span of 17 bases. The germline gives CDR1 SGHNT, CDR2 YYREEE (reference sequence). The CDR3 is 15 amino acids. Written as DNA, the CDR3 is TGTGCCAGCAGCTTAGGTCTTGGTGGTGTGAACGAGCAGTACTTC. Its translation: CASSLGLGGVNEQYF.

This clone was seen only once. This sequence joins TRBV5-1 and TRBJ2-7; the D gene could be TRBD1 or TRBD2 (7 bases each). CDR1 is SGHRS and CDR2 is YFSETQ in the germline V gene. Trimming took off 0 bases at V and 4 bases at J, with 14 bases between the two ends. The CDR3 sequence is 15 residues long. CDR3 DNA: TGCGCCAGCAGCTTGGTAGCAGGGGGGGAGTACGAGCAGTACTTC. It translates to CASSLVAGGEYEQYF.

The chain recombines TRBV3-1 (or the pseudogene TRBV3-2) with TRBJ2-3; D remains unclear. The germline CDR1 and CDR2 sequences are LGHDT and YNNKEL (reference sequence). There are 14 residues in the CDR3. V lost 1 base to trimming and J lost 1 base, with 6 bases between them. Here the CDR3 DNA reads TGTGCCAGCAGCCAAGCTATAGGCACAGATACGCAGTATTTT. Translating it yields CASSQAIGTDTQYF.

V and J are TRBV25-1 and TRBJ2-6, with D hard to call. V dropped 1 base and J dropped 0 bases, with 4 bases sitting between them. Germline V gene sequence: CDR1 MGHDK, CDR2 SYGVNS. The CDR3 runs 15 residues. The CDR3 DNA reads TGTGCCAGCAGTGAATTGACCTCTGGGGCCAACGTCCTGACTTTC. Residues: CASSELTSGANVLTF.

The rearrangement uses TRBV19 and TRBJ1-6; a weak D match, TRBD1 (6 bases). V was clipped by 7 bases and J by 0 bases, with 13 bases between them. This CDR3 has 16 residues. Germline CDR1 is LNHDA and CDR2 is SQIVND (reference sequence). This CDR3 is CASMEGGSSYNSPLHF. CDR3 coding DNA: TGTGCCAGTATGGAAGGGGGGAGCTCCTATAATTCACCCCTCCACTTT.

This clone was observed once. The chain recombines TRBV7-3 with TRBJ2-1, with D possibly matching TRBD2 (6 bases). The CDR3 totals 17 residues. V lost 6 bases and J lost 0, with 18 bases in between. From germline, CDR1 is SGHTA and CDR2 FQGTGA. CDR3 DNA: TGTGCCAGCAGATCGTCTAGCGCCGAATACTCCTACAATGAGCAGTTCTTC. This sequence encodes CASRSSSAEYSYNEQFF.

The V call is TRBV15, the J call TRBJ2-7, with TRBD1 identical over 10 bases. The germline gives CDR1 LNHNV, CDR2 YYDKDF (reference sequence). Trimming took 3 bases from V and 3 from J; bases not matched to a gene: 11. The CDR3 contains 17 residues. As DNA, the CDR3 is TGTGCCACCAGCAGGGGGGGAGCGACAGGGGGCTTCTACGAGCAGTACTTC. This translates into CATSRGGATGGFYEQYF.

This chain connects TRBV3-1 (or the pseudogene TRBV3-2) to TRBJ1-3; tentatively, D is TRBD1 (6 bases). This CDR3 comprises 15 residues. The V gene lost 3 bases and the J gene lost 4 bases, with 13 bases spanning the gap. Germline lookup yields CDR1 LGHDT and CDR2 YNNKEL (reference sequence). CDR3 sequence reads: CASSHGTGLGNTIYF. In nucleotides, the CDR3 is TGTGCCAGCAGCCACGGTACAGGGCTAGGAAACACCATATATTTT.

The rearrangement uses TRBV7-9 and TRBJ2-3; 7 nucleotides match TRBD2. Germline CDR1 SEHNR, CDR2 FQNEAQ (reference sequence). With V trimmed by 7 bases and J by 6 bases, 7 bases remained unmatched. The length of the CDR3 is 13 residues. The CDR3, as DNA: TGTGCCAGCACCCCGGGGGGATCCGATACGCAGTATTTT. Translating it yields CASTPGGSDTQYF. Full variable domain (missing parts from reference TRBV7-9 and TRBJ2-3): DTGVSQNPRHKITKRGQNVTFRCDPISEHNRLYWYRQTLGQGPEFLTYFQNEAQLEKSRLLSDRFSAERPKGSFSTLEIQRTEQGDSAMYLCASTPGGSDTQYFGPGTRLTVL.